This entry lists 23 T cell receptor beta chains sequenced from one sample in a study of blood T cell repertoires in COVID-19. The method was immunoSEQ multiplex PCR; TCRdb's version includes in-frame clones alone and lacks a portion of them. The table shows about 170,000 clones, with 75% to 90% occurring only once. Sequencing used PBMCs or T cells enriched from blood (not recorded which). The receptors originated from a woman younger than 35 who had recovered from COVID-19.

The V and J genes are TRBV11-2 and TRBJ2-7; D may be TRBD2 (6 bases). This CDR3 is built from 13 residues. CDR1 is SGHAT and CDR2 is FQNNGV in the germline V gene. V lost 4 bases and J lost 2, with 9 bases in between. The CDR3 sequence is CASSSGTAYEQYF. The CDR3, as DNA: TGTGCCAGCAGCTCCGGGACTGCCTACGAGCAGTACTTC.

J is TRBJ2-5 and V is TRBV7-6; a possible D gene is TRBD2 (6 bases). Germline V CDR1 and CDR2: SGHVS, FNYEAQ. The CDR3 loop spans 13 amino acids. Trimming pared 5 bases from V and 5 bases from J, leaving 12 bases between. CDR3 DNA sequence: TGTGCCAGCAGCAAGGAGGGGTTCGAGACCCAGTACTTC. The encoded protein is CASSKEGFETQYF.

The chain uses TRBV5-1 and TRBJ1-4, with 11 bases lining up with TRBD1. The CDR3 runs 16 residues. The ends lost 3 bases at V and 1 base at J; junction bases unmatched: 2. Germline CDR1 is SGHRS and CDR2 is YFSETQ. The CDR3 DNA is TGCGCCAGCAGCTCTGGGACAGGGGGAACTAATGAAAAACTGTTTTTT. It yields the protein CASSSGTGGTNEKLFF. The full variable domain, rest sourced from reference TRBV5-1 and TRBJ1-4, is KAGVTQTPRYLIKTRGQQVTLSCSPISGHRSVSWYQQTPGQGLQFLFEYFSETQRNKGNFPGRFSGRQFSNSRSEMNVSTLELGDSALYLCASSSGTGGTNEKLFFGSGTQLSVL.

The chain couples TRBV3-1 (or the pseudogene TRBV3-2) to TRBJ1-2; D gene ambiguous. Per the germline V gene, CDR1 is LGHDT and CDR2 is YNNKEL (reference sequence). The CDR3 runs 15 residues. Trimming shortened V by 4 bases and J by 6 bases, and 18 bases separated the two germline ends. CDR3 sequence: CASSPDPARGDGYTF. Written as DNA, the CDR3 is TGTGCCAGCAGCCCCGACCCCGCCCGAGGAGATGGCTACACCTTC.

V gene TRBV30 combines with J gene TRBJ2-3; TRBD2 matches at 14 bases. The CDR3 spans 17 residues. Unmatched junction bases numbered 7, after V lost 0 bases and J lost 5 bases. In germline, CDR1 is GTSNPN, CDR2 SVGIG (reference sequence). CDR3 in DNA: TGTGCCTGGAGTGTGTATCAGGGACTAGCGGGAGTAGATACGCAGTATTTT. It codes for CAWSVYQGLAGVDTQYF.

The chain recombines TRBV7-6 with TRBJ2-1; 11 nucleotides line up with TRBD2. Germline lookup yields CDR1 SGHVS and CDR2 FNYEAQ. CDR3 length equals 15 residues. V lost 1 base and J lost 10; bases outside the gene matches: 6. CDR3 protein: CASSLEIAGGREQFF. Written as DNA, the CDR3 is TGTGCCAGCAGCTTAGAGATAGCGGGAGGGAGGGAGCAGTTCTTC. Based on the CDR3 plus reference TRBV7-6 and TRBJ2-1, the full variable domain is GAGVSQSPRYKVTKRGQDVALRCDPISGHVSLYWYRQALGQGPEFLTYFNYEAQQDKSGLPNDRFSAERPEGSISTLTIQRTEQRDSAMYRCASSLEIAGGREQFFGPGTRLTVL.

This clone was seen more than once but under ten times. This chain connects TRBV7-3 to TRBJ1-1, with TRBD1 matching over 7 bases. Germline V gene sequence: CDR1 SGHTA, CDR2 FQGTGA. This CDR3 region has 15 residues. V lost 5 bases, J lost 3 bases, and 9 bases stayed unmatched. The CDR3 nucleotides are TGTGCCAGCAGCCTCTCCGGGACAGAATACACTGAAGCTTTCTTT. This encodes CASSLSGTEYTEAFF.

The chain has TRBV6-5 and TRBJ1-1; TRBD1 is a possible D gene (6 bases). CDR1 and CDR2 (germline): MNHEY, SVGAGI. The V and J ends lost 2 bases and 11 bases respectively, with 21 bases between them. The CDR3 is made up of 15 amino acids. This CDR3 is CASSYLGAHAPGAFF. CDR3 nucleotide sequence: TGTGCCAGCAGTTACCTGGGGGCCCACGCCCCCGGGGCTTTCTTT.

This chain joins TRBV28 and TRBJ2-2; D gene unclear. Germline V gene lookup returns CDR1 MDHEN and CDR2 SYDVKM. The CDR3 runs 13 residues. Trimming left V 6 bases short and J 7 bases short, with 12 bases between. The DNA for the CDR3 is TGTGCCAGCAGCCCAAGGCGGCACGGGGAGCTGTTTTTT. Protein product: CASSPRRHGELFF.

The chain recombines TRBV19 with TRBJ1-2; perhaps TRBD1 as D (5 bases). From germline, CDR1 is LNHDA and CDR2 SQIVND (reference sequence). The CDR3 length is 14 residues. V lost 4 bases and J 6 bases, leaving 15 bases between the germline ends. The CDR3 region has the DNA TGTGCCAGTAGTAAAAGGGGAGGAGGACATGGCTACACCTTC. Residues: CASSKRGGGHGYTF.

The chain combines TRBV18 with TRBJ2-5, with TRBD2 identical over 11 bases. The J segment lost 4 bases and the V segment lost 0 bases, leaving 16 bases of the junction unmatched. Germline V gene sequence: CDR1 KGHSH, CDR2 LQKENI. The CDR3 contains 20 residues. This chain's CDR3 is CASSPPAGLGTSGSSETQYF. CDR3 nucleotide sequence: TGTGCCAGCTCACCACCCGCAGGTCTCGGTACTAGCGGGAGTTCAGAGACCCAGTACTTC.

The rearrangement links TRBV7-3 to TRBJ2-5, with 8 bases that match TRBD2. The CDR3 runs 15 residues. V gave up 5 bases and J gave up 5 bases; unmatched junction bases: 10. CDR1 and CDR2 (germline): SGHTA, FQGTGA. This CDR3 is CASSAGGGGYETQYF. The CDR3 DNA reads TGTGCCAGCAGCGCGGGGGGTGGAGGCTACGAGACCCAGTACTTC.

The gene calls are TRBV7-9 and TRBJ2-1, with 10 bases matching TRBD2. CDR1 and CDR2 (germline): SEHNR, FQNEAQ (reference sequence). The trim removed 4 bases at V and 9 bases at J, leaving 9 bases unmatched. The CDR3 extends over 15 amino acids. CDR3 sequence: CASSSPSGSIGEQFF. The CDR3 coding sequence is TGTGCCAGCAGCTCCCCTAGCGGGAGCATAGGTGAGCAGTTCTTC.

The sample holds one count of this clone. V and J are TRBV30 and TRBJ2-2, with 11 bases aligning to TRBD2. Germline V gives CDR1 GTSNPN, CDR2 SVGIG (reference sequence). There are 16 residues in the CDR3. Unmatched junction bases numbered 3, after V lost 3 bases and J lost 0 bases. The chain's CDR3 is CAWSGLAGTNTGELFF. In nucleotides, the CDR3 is TGTGCCTGGAGCGGACTAGCGGGTACGAACACCGGGGAGCTGTTTTTT.

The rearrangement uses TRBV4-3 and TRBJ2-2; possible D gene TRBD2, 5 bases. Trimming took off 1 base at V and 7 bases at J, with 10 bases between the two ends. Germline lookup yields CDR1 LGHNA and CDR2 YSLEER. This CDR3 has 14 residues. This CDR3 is CASSQAKGVGELFF. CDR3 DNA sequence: TGCGCCAGCAGCCAAGCAAAGGGAGTCGGGGAGCTGTTTTTT.

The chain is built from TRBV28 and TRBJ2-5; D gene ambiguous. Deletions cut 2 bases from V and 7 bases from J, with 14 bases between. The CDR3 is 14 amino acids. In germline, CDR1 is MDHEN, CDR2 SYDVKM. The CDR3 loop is CASSLMVPPGTQYF. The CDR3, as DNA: TGTGCCAGCAGTTTAATGGTTCCCCCGGGGACCCAGTACTTC.

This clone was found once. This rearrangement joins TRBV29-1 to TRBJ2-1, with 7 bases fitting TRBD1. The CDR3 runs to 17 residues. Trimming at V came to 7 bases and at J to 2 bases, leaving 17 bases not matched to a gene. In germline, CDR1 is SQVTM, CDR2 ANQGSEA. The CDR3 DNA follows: TGCAGCGGTTGGGTGGGACAGAGAGGGATACCCTACAATGAGCAGTTCTTC. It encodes CSGWVGQRGIPYNEQFF.

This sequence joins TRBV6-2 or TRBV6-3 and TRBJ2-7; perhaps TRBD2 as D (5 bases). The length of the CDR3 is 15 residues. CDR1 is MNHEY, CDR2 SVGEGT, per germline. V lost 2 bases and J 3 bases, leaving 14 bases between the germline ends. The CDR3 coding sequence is TGTGCCAGCAGTTACGGGTGGGGAGTTAACTACGAGCAGTACTTC. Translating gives CASSYGWGVNYEQYF.

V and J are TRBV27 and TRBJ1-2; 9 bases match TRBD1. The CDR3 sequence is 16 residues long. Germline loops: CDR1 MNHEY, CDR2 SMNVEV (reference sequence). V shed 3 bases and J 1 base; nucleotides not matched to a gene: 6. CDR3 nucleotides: TGTGCCAGCAGTTTCTCCGGGACAGGGTTTAACTATGGCTACACCTTC. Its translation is CASSFSGTGFNYGYTF.

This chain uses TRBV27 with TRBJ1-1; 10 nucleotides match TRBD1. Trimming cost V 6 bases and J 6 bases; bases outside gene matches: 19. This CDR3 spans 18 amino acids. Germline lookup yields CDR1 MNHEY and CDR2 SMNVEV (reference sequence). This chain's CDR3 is CASSGPGQGMVMGPEAFF. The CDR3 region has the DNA TGTGCCAGCAGCGGACCGGGACAGGGGATGGTAATGGGACCTGAAGCTTTCTTT.

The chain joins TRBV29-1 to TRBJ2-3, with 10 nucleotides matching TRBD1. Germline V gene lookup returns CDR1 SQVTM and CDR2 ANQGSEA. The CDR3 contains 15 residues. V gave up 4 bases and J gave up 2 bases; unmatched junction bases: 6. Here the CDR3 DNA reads TGCAGCGTTGGGGAGACAGGGGGCTTCACAGATACGCAGTATTTT. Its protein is CSVGETGGFTDTQYF.

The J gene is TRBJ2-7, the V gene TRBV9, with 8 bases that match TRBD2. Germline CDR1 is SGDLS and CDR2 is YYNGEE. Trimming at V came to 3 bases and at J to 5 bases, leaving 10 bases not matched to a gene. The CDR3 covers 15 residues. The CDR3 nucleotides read TGTGCCAGCAGCGCACGAGGGACTAGTTCCCACGAGCAGTACTTC. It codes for CASSARGTSSHEQYF.

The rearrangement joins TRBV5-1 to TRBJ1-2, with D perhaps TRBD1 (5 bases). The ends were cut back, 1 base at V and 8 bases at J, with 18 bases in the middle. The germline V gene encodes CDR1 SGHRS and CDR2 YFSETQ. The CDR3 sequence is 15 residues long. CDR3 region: CASSLSGRTPGGYTF. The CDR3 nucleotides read TGCGCCAGCAGCTTGTCAGGTAGGACACCAGGCGGCTACACCTTC. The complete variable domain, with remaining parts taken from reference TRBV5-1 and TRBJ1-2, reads KAGVTQTPRYLIKTRGQQVTLSCSPISGHRSVSWYQQTPGQGLQFLFEYFSETQRNKGNFPGRFSGRQFSNSRSEMNVSTLELGDSALYLCASSLSGRTPGGYTFGSGTRLTVV.